This entry lists 20 T cell receptor beta chains sequenced from one sample in a study of early T cells in non-severe SARS-CoV-2 infection. Using its own MiXCR run on the 5' RACE reads, TCRdb lists one record per CDR3 protein. There are some 54,000 distinct CDR3 sequences in the sample; roughly a tenth occur only once, and about 9.4% lies in the top ten. The specimen sequenced was whole blood. Receptor source: an adult who was a healthcare worker with PCR-confirmed SARS-CoV-2 infection or an uninfected control (not recorded which).

This clonotype showed up just a few times. This chain uses TRBV5-1 with TRBJ2-4; D is possibly TRBD2 (5 bases). Germline loops: CDR1 SGHRS, CDR2 YFSETQ. The CDR3 totals 13 residues. V was trimmed by 1 base and J by 8 bases, leaving 10 bases between them. The CDR3 here is CASSLSPADIQYF. CDR3 DNA: TGCGCCAGCAGCTTGAGTCCAGCGGACATTCAGTACTTC.

The table lists this clonotype with a few counts. This chain uses TRBV29-1 with TRBJ2-1; maybe TRBD1 (6 bases). The CDR3 covers 13 residues. Germline CDR1 SQVTM, CDR2 ANQGSEA. V was cut by 3 bases and J by 4 bases, with 10 bases left in between. CDR3 nucleotide sequence: TGCAGCGTTGAGGGACACCTTTACAATGAGCAGTTCTTC. Translation: CSVEGHLYNEQFF.

This clonotype was recorded at least ten times. The genes are TRBV18 and TRBJ1-1, with 10 bases matching TRBD1. J lost 6 bases, V lost 2 bases, and 6 bases had no gene match. This CDR3 is built from 15 residues. CDR1 and CDR2 (germline): KGHSH, LQKENI. The CDR3 nucleotides are TGTGCCAGCTCACCAAGGGACAGGGGAATGCCTGAAGCTTTCTTT. Protein: CASSPRDRGMPEAFF.

The rearrangement joins TRBV12-3 or TRBV12-4 to TRBJ2-1; D perhaps matches TRBD2 (6 bases). Trimming removed 5 bases from V and 8 bases from J, with 19 bases in between. This CDR3 has 15 amino acids. CDR3: CASSGGSGGGHEQFF. The DNA of the CDR3 is TGTGCCAGCAGTGGGGGGAGTGGCGGAGGTCATGAGCAGTTCTTC.

This clonotype was detected ten times or more. The genes are TRBV2 and TRBJ1-5, with 8 bases that match TRBD1. The V segment lost 1 base and the J segment 5 bases; nucleotides outside the gene matches: 4. Germline V CDR1 and CDR2: SNHLY, FYNNEI. The CDR3 has 15 residues. CDR3 protein: CASSEVEQGDQPQHF. Written as DNA, the CDR3 is TGTGCCAGCAGTGAAGTCGAACAGGGGGATCAGCCCCAGCATTTT. The whole variable domain, remainder taken from reference TRBV2 and TRBJ1-5, is EPEVTQTPSHQVTQMGQEVILRCVPISNHLYFYWYRQILGQKVEFLVSFYNNEISEKSEIFDDQFSVERPDGSNFTLKIRSTKLEDSAMYFCASSEVEQGDQPQHFGDGTRLSIL.

The chain combines TRBV27 with TRBJ2-7; 11 bases match TRBD1. With 0 bases clipped from V and 6 bases from J, the junction kept 1 base outside the gene matches. This CDR3 has 14 residues. CDR1 is MNHEY and CDR2 is SMNVEV in the germline V gene (reference sequence). DNA of the CDR3: TGTGCCAGCAGTTTATCCGGGACAGGGGGCGAGCAGTACTTC. Amino acids: CASSLSGTGGEQYF.

This clonotype was picked up many times. V and J are TRBV20-1 and TRBJ2-1; TRBD2 matches 12 bases. The CDR3 totals 12 residues. Germline V CDR1 and CDR2: DFQATT, SNEGSKA (reference sequence). The CDR3 DNA reads TGCAGCTGGACTAGCGGGAACAATGAGCAGTTCTTC. It specifies CSWTSGNNEQFF.

This clonotype was counted ten times or more. The chain employs TRBV12-3 or TRBV12-4 and TRBJ2-3; 7 nucleotides line up with TRBD2. V was clipped by 1 base and J by 0 bases; unmatched bases: 1. This CDR3 has 15 residues. CDR3 in DNA: TGTGCCAGCAGTTTAGTACTAGCGAGCACAGATACGCAGTATTTT. Amino acid sequence: CASSLVLASTDTQYF.

This clonotype was recorded many times. The CDR3 region is CSVQSGRTGKNIQYF. DNA for the CDR3: TGCAGCGTTCAAAGCGGGAGAACGGGCAAAAACATTCAGTACTTC. This sequence joins TRBV29-1 and TRBJ2-4; 8 bases map to TRBD2. From germline, CDR1 is SQVTM and CDR2 ANQGSEA. The CDR3 runs 15 residues. After removal of 5 bases from V and 3 bases from J, the junction contained 9 bases not matched to a gene.

The V and J genes are TRBV27 and TRBJ1-2, with D unclear. The CDR3 totals 14 residues. Per germline, CDR1 MNHEY and CDR2 SMNVEV (reference sequence). Trimming took 5 bases from V and 4 from J, leaving 14 bases between them. CDR3 nucleotides: TGTGCCAGCAGTCTTATCGGAGGGCTCTATGGCTACACCTTC. Translated: CASSLIGGLYGYTF.

V is TRBV5-4 and J is TRBJ2-1; unclear D gene. The CDR3 runs to 14 residues. V lost 6 bases and J 7 bases, leaving 17 bases between the germline ends. The germline CDR1 and CDR2 sequences are SGHNT and YYREEE (reference sequence). CDR3 residues: CASKSALPRNEQFF. CDR3 bases: TGTGCCAGCAAATCCGCGCTGCCCCGGAATGAGCAGTTCTTC. The entire variable domain, with the rest obtained from reference TRBV5-4 and TRBJ2-1, is as follows: ETGVTQSPTHLIKTRGQQVTLRCSSQSGHNTVSWYQQALGQGPQFIFQYYREEENGRGNFPPRFSGLQFPNYSSELNVNALELDDSALYLCASKSALPRNEQFFGPGTRLTVL.

This clonotype was picked up a small number of times. CDR3 bases: TGTACCAGCAGCTTTTCCAAGTCCTACAATGAGCAGTTCTTC. It codes for CTSSFSKSYNEQFF. The V gene is TRBV7-2, the J gene TRBJ2-1; D gene unclear. The CDR3 consists of 14 residues. With 3 bases removed from V and 1 base from J, the gap between germline ends came to 7 bases. The germline V gene encodes CDR1 SGHTA and CDR2 FQGNSA.

This clonotype appeared many times. The chain joins TRBV18 to TRBJ2-7; tentatively, D is TRBD1 or TRBD2 (6 bases each). Between the trimmed V and J ends, which lost 3 bases and 1 base, there was a span of 19 bases. CDR3 length: 17 residues. Per the germline V gene, CDR1 is KGHSH and CDR2 is LQKENI. CDR3 amino acids: CASSPFRGQGVSYEQYF. CDR3 sequence (DNA): TGTGCCAGCTCACCGTTCCGGGGGCAGGGTGTATCCTACGAGCAGTACTTC. The full variable domain, with the rest looked up from reference TRBV18 and TRBJ2-7, is NAGVMQNPRHLVRRRGQEARLRCSPMKGHSHVYWYRQLPEEGLKFMVYLQKENIIDESGMPKERFSAEFPKEGPSILRIQQVVRGDSAAYFCASSPFRGQGVSYEQYFGPGTRLTVT.

Ten or more counts support this clonotype. The chain joins TRBV2 to TRBJ2-3; D unresolved. Germline-derived CDR1 and CDR2 are SNHLY and FYNNEI. The CDR3 loop spans 15 amino acids. V was shortened by 4 bases and J by 2 bases, with 13 bases between the two germline ends. CDR3 nucleotides: TGTGCCAGCAGTGCCAGACGAGGTAACACAGATACGCAGTATTTT. It yields the protein CASSARRGNTDTQYF. The full variable domain, rest sourced from reference TRBV2 and TRBJ2-3, is EPEVTQTPSHQVTQMGQEVILRCVPISNHLYFYWYRQILGQKVEFLVSFYNNEISEKSEIFDDQFSVERPDGSNFTLKIRSTKLEDSAMYFCASSARRGNTDTQYFGPGTRLTVL.

This clonotype was detected many times. The chain carries TRBV7-2 and TRBJ2-7; 9 bases align to TRBD2. Looked up from germline, CDR1 is SGHTA and CDR2 is FQGNSA. The CDR3 length is 16 residues. V shed 3 bases, J shed 2 bases, and the junction held 8 bases outside the gene matches. The CDR3 coding sequence is TGTGCCAGCAGCTTCAGAGCGGGAGGTATCACCTACGAGCAGTACTTC. This translates into CASSFRAGGITYEQYF.

The J gene is TRBJ2-5, the V gene TRBV25-1; D gene ambiguous. The ends were cut back, 3 bases at V and 1 base at J, with 12 bases in the middle. Germline CDR1 is MGHDK and CDR2 is SYGVNS. The CDR3 totals 15 residues. The CDR3: CASSEARGSQETQYF. In DNA, the CDR3 is TGTGCCAGCAGTGAGGCCCGAGGCTCCCAAGAGACCCAGTACTTC. Full variable domain (missing parts from reference TRBV25-1 and TRBJ2-5): EADIYQTPRYLVIGTGKKITLECSQTMGHDKMYWYQQDPGMELHLIHYSYGVNSTEKGDLSSESTVSRIRTEHFPLTLESARPSHTSQYLCASSEARGSQETQYFGPGTRLLVL.

This clonotype was seen a few times. This sequence joins TRBV5-5 and TRBJ1-4; tentatively, D is TRBD1 (6 bases). The CDR3 spans 13 residues. V lost 4 bases, J lost 4 bases, and 8 bases lay in between. Germline V lookup: CDR1 SGHKS, CDR2 YYEKEE (reference sequence). CDR3 coding DNA: TGTGCCAGCAGCCCGGACAGTAATGAAAAACTGTTTTTT. Amino acid sequence: CASSPDSNEKLFF.

This clonotype was seen a few times. This chain links TRBV25-1 with TRBJ2-7; D is unresolved. Germline CDR1 is MGHDK and CDR2 is SYGVNS. V shed 6 bases and J shed 2 bases, with 14 bases lying between them. CDR3 length: 14 residues. The CDR3 DNA reads as TGTGCCAGCAGCCCCTCCCTCGCGACCTACGAGCAGTACTTC. It codes for CASSPSLATYEQYF.

This chain joins TRBV6-2 or TRBV6-3 and TRBJ2-3; maybe TRBD2 (6 bases). This CDR3 contains 19 residues. V lost 2 bases and J 2 bases, leaving 23 bases between the germline ends. Per the germline V gene, CDR1 is MNHEY and CDR2 is SVGEGT. DNA for the CDR3: TGTGCCAGCAGTTACCGGACTAATACTAGGCTCGGACTCACAGATACGCAGTATTTT. Translation gives CASSYRTNTRLGLTDTQYF.

This clonotype was recorded many times. The chain couples TRBV30 to TRBJ2-1; 8 nucleotides match TRBD2. CDR3 length: 20 amino acids. The V gene's germline CDR1 is GTSNPN and CDR2 SVGIG (reference sequence). V gave up 2 bases and J gave up 0 bases; unmatched junction bases: 18. The CDR3 coding sequence is TGTGCCTGGAGTCCCCCGGGGGGGATCGCTAGCGGAGCCTCCTACAATGAGCAGTTCTTC. Protein product: CAWSPPGGIASGASYNEQFF.